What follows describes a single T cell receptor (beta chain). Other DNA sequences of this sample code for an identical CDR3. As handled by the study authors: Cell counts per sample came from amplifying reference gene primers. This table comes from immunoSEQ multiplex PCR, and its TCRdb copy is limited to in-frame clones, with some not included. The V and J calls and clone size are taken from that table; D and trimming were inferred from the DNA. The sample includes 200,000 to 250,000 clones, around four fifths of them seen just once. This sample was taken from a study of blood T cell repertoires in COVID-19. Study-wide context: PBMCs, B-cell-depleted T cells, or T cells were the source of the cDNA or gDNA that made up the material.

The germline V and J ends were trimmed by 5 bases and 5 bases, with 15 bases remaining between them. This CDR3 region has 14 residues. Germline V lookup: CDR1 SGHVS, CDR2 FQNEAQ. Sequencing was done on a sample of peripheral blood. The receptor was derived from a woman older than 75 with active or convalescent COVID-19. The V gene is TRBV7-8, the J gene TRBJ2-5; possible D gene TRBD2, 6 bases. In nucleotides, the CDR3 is TGTGCCAGCAGCCTGAGACAAGGGAGGGAGACCCAGTACTTC. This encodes CASSLRQGRETQYF.